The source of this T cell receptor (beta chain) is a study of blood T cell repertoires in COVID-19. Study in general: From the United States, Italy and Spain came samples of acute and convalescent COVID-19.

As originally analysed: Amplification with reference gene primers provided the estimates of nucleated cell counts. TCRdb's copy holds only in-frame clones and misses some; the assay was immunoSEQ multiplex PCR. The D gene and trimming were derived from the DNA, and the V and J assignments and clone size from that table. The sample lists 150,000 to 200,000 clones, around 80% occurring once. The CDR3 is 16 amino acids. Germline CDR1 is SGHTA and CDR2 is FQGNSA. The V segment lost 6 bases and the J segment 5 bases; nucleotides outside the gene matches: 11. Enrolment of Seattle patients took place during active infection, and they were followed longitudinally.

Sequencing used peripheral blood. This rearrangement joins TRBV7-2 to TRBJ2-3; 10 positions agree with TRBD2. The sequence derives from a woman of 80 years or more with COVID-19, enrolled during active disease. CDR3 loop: CASSRSSGSMVDTQYF. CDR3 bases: TGTGCCAGCAGTCGATCTAGCGGGAGTATGGTAGATACGCAGTATTTT.